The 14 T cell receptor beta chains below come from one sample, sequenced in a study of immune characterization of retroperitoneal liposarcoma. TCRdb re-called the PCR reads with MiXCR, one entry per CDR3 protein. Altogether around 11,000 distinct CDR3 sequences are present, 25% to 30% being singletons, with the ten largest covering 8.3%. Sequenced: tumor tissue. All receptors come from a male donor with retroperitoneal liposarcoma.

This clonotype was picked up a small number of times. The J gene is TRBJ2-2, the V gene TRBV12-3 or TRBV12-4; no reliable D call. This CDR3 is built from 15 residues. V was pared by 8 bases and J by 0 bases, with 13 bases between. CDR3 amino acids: CASSREATNTGELFF. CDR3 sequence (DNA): TGTGCCAGCTCTCGAGAGGCGACGAACACCGGGGAGCTGTTTTTT.

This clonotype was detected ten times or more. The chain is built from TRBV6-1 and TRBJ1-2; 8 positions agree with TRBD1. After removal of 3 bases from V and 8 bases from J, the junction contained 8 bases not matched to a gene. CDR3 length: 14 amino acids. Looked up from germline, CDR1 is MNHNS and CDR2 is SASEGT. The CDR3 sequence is CASSDGQGGEGYTF. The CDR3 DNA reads TGTGCCAGCAGTGACGGACAGGGCGGGGAAGGCTACACCTTC.

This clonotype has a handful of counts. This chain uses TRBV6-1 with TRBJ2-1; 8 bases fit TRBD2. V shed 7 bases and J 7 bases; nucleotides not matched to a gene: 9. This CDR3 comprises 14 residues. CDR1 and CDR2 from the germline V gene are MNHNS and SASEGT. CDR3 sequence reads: CASISTGGGNEQFF. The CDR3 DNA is TGTGCCAGCATTAGTACGGGGGGGGGAAATGAGCAGTTCTTC.

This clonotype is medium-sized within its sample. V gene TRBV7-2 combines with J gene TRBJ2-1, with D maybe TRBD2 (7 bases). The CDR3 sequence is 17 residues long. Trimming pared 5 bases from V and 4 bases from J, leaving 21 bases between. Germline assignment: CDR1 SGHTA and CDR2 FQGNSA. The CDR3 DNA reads TGTGCCAGCAGCCCAGCCCCCCAGGGGAGGGGATACAATGAGCAGTTCTTC. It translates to CASSPAPQGRGYNEQFF.

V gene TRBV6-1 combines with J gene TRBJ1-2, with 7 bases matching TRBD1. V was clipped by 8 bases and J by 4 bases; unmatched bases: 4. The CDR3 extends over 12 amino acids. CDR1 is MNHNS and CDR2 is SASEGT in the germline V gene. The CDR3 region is CASRDSAYGYTF. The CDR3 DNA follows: TGTGCCAGCCGGGACAGTGCCTATGGCTACACCTTC.

The CDR3 sequence: CASSRDFDQPQHF. The CDR3, as DNA: TGTGCCAGCAGCCGAGACTTTGATCAGCCCCAGCATTTT. This chain uses TRBV6-1 with TRBJ1-5, with D uncertain. Looked up from germline, CDR1 is MNHNS and CDR2 is SASEGT. The CDR3 totals 13 residues. V shed 6 bases and J shed 5 bases, with 11 bases lying between them.

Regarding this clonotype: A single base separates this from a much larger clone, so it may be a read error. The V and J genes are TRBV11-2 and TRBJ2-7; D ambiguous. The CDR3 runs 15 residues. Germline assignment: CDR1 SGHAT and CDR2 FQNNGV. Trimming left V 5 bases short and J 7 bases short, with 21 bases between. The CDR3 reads CASSPPGALYNEQYF. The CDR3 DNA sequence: TGTGCCAGCAGCCCTCCCGGCGCCTTATACAATGAGCAGTACTTC.

CDR3 protein: CASNQQGAETQYF. The CDR3 region has the DNA TGCGCCAGCAACCAACAGGGGGCTGAGACCCAGTACTTC. The chain couples TRBV10-2 to TRBJ2-1; 9 bases line up with TRBD1. The DNA end favors TRBJ2-5, so the J call may be wrong. Germline V lookup: CDR1 WSHSY, CDR2 SAAADI. The CDR3 is made up of 13 amino acids.

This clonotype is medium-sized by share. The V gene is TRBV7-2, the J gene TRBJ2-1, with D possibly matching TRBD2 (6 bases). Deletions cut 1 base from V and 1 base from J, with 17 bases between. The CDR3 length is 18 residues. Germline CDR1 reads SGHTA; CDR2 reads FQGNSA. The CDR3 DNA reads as TGTGCCAGCAGCTTAGTTGTGTGGGAGGCAGGTTCCTACAATGAGCAGTTCTTC. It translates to CASSLVVWEAGSYNEQFF.

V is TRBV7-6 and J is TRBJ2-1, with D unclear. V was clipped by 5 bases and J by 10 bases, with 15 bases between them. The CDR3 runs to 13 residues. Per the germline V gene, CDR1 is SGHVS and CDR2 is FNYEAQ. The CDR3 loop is CASSTPARLEQFF. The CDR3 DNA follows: TGTGCCAGCAGCACCCCGGCCCGCCTCGAGCAGTTCTTC.

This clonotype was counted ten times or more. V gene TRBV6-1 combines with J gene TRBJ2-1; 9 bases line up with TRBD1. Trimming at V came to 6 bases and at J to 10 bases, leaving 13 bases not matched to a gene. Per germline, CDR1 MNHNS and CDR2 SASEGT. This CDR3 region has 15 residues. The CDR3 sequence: CASRRDRESSYEQFF. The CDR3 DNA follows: TGTGCCAGCAGGAGGGACAGGGAGAGCTCCTACGAGCAGTTCTTC.

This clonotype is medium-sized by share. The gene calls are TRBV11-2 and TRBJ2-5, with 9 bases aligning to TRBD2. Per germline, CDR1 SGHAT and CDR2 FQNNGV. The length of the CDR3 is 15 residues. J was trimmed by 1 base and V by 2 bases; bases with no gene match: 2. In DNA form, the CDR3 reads TGTGCCAGCAGCTTACTAGCGGGGCCCCAAGAGACCCAGTACTTC. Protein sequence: CASSLLAGPQETQYF.

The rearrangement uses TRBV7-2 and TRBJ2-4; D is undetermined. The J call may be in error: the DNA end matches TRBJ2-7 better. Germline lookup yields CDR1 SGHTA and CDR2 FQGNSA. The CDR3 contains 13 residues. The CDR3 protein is CASSFWQNYEQYF. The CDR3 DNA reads TGTGCCAGCAGCTTCTGGCAGAACTACGAGCAGTACTTC.

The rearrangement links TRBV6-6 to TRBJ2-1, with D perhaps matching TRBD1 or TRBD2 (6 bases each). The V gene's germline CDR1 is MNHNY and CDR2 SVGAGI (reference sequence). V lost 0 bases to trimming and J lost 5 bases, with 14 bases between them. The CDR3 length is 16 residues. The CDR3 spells CASSYSSGAGNNEQFF. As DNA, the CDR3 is TGTGCCAGCAGTTACTCGTCGGGGGCTGGGAACAATGAGCAGTTCTTC.